This is a list of T cell receptor beta chains from one sample in a study of T-cell memory formation after mild COVID-19. TCRdb independently ran MiXCR on the 5' RACE reads; one entry per CDR3 protein. The sample shows about 290,000 distinct CDR3 sequences, approximately 15% of them seen only once. The sequencing input was PBMCs or a T cell subset sorted from them (not recorded which). The receptors here all came from a man aged 18-30 years who had mild COVID-19 (a few samples of this study predate the infection). Cell type and time point are not known. CDR3s include the opening cysteine and the closing phenylalanine or tryptophan. D genes are given only for firm matches. A clone size is listed for some rows: how often the clone was seen (once, few, many), or a class if it is expanded.

>TRBV20-1|NA|16|TRBJ2-5|TRBD1
CSARTGQARWEETQYF
TGCAGTGCTAGAACAGGACAGGCGCGATGGGAAGAGACCCAGTACTTC
>TRBV29-1|few|13|TRBJ1-2|NA
CSVEGQGHYGYTF
TGCAGCGTTGAAGGGCAGGGGCACTATGGCTACACCTTC
>TRBV4-2|NA|16|TRBJ2-5|TRBD2
CASSHLSGGAAETQYF
TGTGCCAGCAGCCATTTGAGCGGGGGGGCCGCCGAGACCCAGTACTTC
>TRBV7-9|NA|14|TRBJ1-1|NA
CASSQGSLGTEAFF
TGTGCCAGCAGCCAAGGATCCCTCGGCACTGAAGCTTTCTTT
>TRBV7-6|few|16|TRBJ2-1|NA
CASSLVGGQSYNEQFF
TGTGCCAGCAGCTTAGTGGGCGGACAGAGTTACAATGAGCAGTTCTTC
>TRBV20-1|NA|13|TRBJ1-4|NA
CSAWDNYNEKLFF
TGCAGTGCTTGGGACAACTATAATGAAAAACTGTTTTTT
>TRBV6-5|few|14|TRBJ1-2|NA
CASSPGYGADGYTF
TGTGCCAGCAGTCCAGGGTACGGGGCGGATGGCTACACCTTC
>TRBV9|NA|14|TRBJ2-1|NA
CASSTRGGINEQFF
TGTGCCAGCAGCACCCGAGGGGGGATTAATGAGCAGTTCTTC
>TRBV6-2/TRBV6-3|NA|13|TRBJ1-4|NA
CASRPDGDEKLFF
TGTGCCAGCAGGCCTGACGGAGATGAAAAACTGTTTTTT
>TRBV5-1|NA|14|TRBJ1-6|NA
CASSLAGGNSPLHF
TGCGCCAGCAGCTTGGCCGGCGGGAATTCACCCCTCCACTTT
>TRBV15|NA|14|TRBJ2-5|NA
CATSRSRTEETQYF
TGTGCCACCAGCAGATCCCGGACAGAAGAGACCCAGTACTTC
>TRBV2|few|14|TRBJ1-2|NA
CASTGRTANYGYTF
TGTGCCAGCACAGGGAGAACCGCTAACTATGGCTACACCTTC
>TRBV18|few|12|TRBJ1-1|NA
CASSQYHTEAFF
TGTGCCAGCTCACAATACCACACTGAAGCTTTCTTT
>TRBV6-5|NA|16|TRBJ2-3|NA
CASGSVGGRDTDTQYF
TGTGCCAGCGGGTCTGTGGGGGGGCGGGACACAGATACGCAGTATTTT
>TRBV5-1|few|16|TRBJ2-2|TRBD2
CASSLVPVGGAGELFF
TGCGCCAGCAGCTTGGTCCCCGTGGGAGGGGCCGGGGAGCTGTTTTTT
>TRBV20-1|NA|15|TRBJ2-3|NA
CSARPRGARTDTQYF
TGCAGTGCTAGGCCAAGAGGGGCCCGCACAGATACGCAGTATTTT
>TRBV12-3/TRBV12-4|few|14|TRBJ2-3|NA
CASSFQGSTDTQYF
TGTGCCAGCAGTTTTCAGGGGAGCACAGATACGCAGTATTTT
>TRBV12-3/TRBV12-4|few|14|TRBJ2-2|NA
CASSLAQNTGELFF
TGTGCCAGCAGTTTAGCGCAGAACACCGGGGAGCTGTTTTTT
>TRBV4-3|NA|15|TRBJ2-7|NA
CASSQDLDSLYEQYF
TGCGCCAGCAGCCAAGACCTGGACAGTCTCTACGAGCAGTACTTC
>TRBV5-1|NA|13|TRBJ1-1|NA
CASSLDLNTEAFF
TGCGCCAGCAGCTTGGATTTGAACACTGAAGCTTTCTTT
>TRBV6-5|many|15|TRBJ2-1|TRBD1
CASSQTGGSYNEQFF
TGTGCCAGCAGCCAAACAGGGGGCTCCTACAATGAGCAGTTCTTC
>TRBV3-1|few|12|TRBJ2-5|NA
CASSRQQETQYF
TGTGCCAGCAGCCGACAGCAAGAGACCCAGTACTTC
>TRBV5-1|few|16|TRBJ2-1|NA
CASSLVPEISYNEQFF
TGCGCCAGCAGCTTGGTGCCAGAGATCTCCTACAATGAGCAGTTCTTC
>TRBV6-5|NA|14|TRBJ1-1|TRBD1
CASEAGTGGTEAFF
TGTGCCAGCGAAGCCGGGACAGGGGGGACTGAAGCTTTCTTT
>TRBV10-3|NA|13|TRBJ2-5|NA
CAISEAPRATQYF
TGTGCCATCAGTGAGGCCCCCCGGGCGACCCAGTACTTC
>TRBV30|NA|13|TRBJ2-7|NA
CAWSLSDNYEQYF
TGTGCCTGGAGTTTGTCGGACAACTACGAGCAGTACTTC
>TRBV10-3|few|13|TRBJ2-2|NA
CAIGELSSGELFF
TGTGCCATCGGGGAGCTGAGCTCCGGGGAGCTGTTTTTT
>TRBV6-6|few|17|TRBJ1-6|NA
CASSTGTGSSYNSPLHF
TGTGCCAGCAGTACGGGAACAGGGAGCTCCTATAATTCACCCCTCCACTTT
>TRBV7-6|few|16|TRBJ2-3|TRBD1
CASSQTGTGAGGTQYF
TGTGCCAGCAGCCAAACCGGGACAGGCGCCGGGGGTACGCAGTATTTT
>TRBV7-2|few|14|TRBJ1-2|NA
CASSLYRGIGGYTF
TGTGCCAGCAGCTTATATCGGGGGATTGGAGGCTACACCTTC
>TRBV6-2/TRBV6-3|NA|14|TRBJ2-2|NA
CASSYNQNTGELFF
TGTGCCAGCAGTTACAACCAGAACACCGGGGAGCTGTTTTTT
>TRBV5-1|few|15|TRBJ2-7|TRBD1
CASSRGTGDPYEQYF
TGCGCCAGCAGCCGCGGGACAGGCGACCCTTACGAGCAGTACTTC
>TRBV6-2/TRBV6-3|NA|16|TRBJ2-1|NA
CASSYSPKDSYNEQFF
TGTGCCAGCAGTTACTCTCCCAAAGACTCCTACAATGAGCAGTTCTTC
>TRBV18|NA|15|TRBJ2-1|TRBD2
CASSPRTSANNEQFF
TGTGCCAGCTCACCCCGGACTAGCGCCAACAATGAGCAGTTCTTC
>TRBV4-3|few|14|TRBJ1-2|NA
CASSQASGGYGYTF
TGCGCCAGCAGCCAAGCGAGCGGGGGCTATGGCTACACCTTC
>TRBV3-1|NA|12|TRBJ2-2|NA
CASSRIPGELFF
TGTGCCAGCAGTCGTATCCCCGGGGAGCTGTTTTTT
>TRBV6-6|few|15|TRBJ2-2|TRBD1
CASSGTASNTGELFF
TGTGCCAGCAGTGGGACAGCCTCGAACACCGGGGAGCTGTTTTTT
>TRBV25-1|NA|14|TRBJ1-5|NA
CASSDGGEGQPQHF
TGTGCCAGCAGTGATGGAGGGGAGGGTCAGCCCCAGCATTTT
>TRBV12-3/TRBV12-4|NA|16|TRBJ2-7|NA
CASSRMYGTEPYEQYF
TGTGCCAGCAGCCGAATGTACGGGACGGAGCCCTACGAGCAGTACTTC
>TRBV6-2/TRBV6-3|NA|13|TRBJ2-5|NA
CATQGSQTETQYF
TGTGCCACCCAGGGGTCCCAGACGGAGACCCAGTACTTC
>TRBV30|NA|13|TRBJ2-4|TRBD1
CACTGTGANIQYF
TGTGCCTGCACCGGGACAGGGGCAAACATTCAGTACTTC
>TRBV11-2|NA|16|TRBJ2-7|NA
CASSLGLRVGYYEQYF
TGTGCCAGCAGCTTAGGTCTGCGGGTGGGATACTACGAGCAGTACTTC
>TRBV15|NA|18|TRBJ1-5|NA
CATSRSAGGRGGNQPQHF
TGTGCCACCAGCAGATCCGCCGGGGGCAGGGGAGGCAATCAGCCCCAGCATTTT
>TRBV30|few|14|TRBJ1-1|NA
CAWSVVTANTEAFF
TGTGCCTGGAGTGTAGTAACCGCGAACACTGAAGCTTTCTTT
>TRBV7-6|NA|16|TRBJ2-3|NA
CASSERGGRVTDTQYF
TGTGCCAGCAGCGAACGGGGCGGGCGGGTCACAGATACGCAGTATTTT
>TRBV6-6|NA|16|TRBJ2-1|TRBD2
CASSYSIAGGWHEQFF
TGTGCCAGCAGTTACTCGATAGCGGGGGGTTGGCATGAGCAGTTCTTC
>TRBV5-5|many|12|TRBJ1-6|NA
CASSSTTSPLHF
TGTGCCAGCAGCTCTACTACTTCACCCCTCCACTTT
>TRBV7-9|many|11|TRBJ2-7|NA
CASSPGWEQYF
TGTGCCAGCAGCCCCGGATGGGAGCAGTACTTC
>TRBV20-1|NA|17|TRBJ2-1|TRBD2
CSATSGSGASSYNEQFF
TGCAGTGCCACCTCAGGGAGCGGGGCTAGCTCCTACAATGAGCAGTTCTTC
>TRBV5-4|NA|15|TRBJ2-7|TRBD1
CASSLGTGGVYEQYF
TGTGCCAGCAGCCTCGGGACAGGGGGAGTCTACGAGCAGTACTTC
>TRBV9|many|14|TRBJ2-7|NA
CASSVDSLRAEQYF
TGTGCCAGCAGCGTAGATAGCCTGCGCGCCGAGCAGTACTTC
>TRBV11-2|few|15|TRBJ1-1|NA
CASSSPRGRNTEAFF
TGTGCCAGCAGCTCCCCTCGGGGGCGGAACACTGAAGCTTTCTTT
>TRBV24-1|many|13|TRBJ2-5|NA
CATSDVGEETQYF
TGTGCCACCAGTGATGTAGGTGAGGAGACCCAGTACTTC
>TRBV7-9|few|19|TRBJ2-6|TRBD1
CASSRSHRDRGSGANVLTF
TGTGCCAGCAGCCGAAGCCACCGGGACAGGGGTTCTGGGGCCAACGTCCTGACTTTC
>TRBV7-3|NA|14|TRBJ2-1|TRBD2
CASSSHGTSDEQFF
TGTGCCAGCAGCTCTCACGGGACTAGCGATGAGCAGTTCTTC